The 28 T cell receptor beta chains below come from one sample, sequenced in a study of post-analysis software for immune sequencing data (dated by TCRdb to 2015 to 2017). General conclusions and limits of the study: Patients showed significantly higher frequencies than controls for roughly five TRBV segments, among them TRBV5-6, TRBV5-1 and TRBV20-1.

The method was PCR. Data came from an Illumina HiSeq 2500. To reduce PCR and sequencing biases, unique molecular identifiers were incorporated into the TCR beta cDNA libraries. The public reads were reanalyzed by TCRdb: fastp trimming at Q25, MiXCR alignment, in-frame beta chains only. Under each unique CDR3 protein, matching rows form one entry showing the most common genes and DNA. In all, the sample holds hundreds of thousands of distinct CDR3 sequences, and 44% of those were seen once. The ten largest clones represent 1.7% of the sample. These receptors have no known antigen. The sequenced sample consisted of blood. Receptors originate from a girl under 18 with multiple sclerosis.

This clonotype was observed a few times. The V gene is TRBV6-5, the J gene TRBJ2-1; TRBD2 matches 12 bases. The CDR3 loop spans 17 amino acids. Germline assignment: CDR1 MNHEY and CDR2 SVGAGI. V shed 2 bases, J shed 7 bases, and the junction held 9 bases outside the gene matches. The CDR3 is CASSYLVLAGGLNEQFF. The CDR3 DNA follows: TGTGCCAGCAGTTACCTGGTCCTAGCGGGGGGGTTGAATGAGCAGTTCTTC.

V usage is TRBV10-3 and J usage is TRBJ2-1; TRBD2 matches at 10 bases. The germline CDR1 and CDR2 sequences are ENHRY and SYGVKD. V was clipped by 7 bases and J by 0 bases; unmatched bases: 15. CDR3 length equals 19 residues. CDR3 in amino acids: CAITPSGRATPSSYNEQFF. The CDR3 bases are TGTGCCATCACCCCTAGCGGGAGAGCCACCCCCAGCTCCTACAATGAGCAGTTCTTC.

The rearrangement joins TRBV20-1 to TRBJ2-1, with 7 nucleotides matching TRBD2. V shed 8 bases and J 1 base; nucleotides not matched to a gene: 8. Germline CDR1 reads DFQATT; CDR2 reads SNEGSKA (reference sequence). CDR3 length: 14 amino acids. The CDR3 coding sequence is TGCAGTACACTAGCGAACAGGTCCTACAATGAGCAGTTCTTC. As protein: CSTLANRSYNEQFF.

The V gene is TRBV10-3, the J gene TRBJ1-2; TRBD1 agrees at 9 bases. CDR3 size: 12 residues. Germline CDR1 and CDR2: ENHRY and SYGVKD. V lost 6 bases, J lost 8 bases, and 4 bases stayed unmatched. CDR3 DNA sequence: TGTGCCATCAGGGACAGGGGAGCAGGCTACACCTTC. It translates to CAIRDRGAGYTF.

The chain is built from TRBV29-1 and TRBJ1-1; TRBD1 matches at 8 bases. The CDR3 extends over 14 amino acids. The junction had 8 bases not matched to a gene; V was cut back by 0 bases and J by 8 bases. The V gene's germline CDR1 is SQVTM and CDR2 ANQGSEA. For the CDR3, the DNA is TGCAGCGTTGAAGAAGGGTGGCAGGGGGCGGAAGCTTTCTTT. Amino acids: CSVEEGWQGAEAFF.

J is TRBJ2-7 and V is TRBV6-5, with TRBD2 matching 14 bases. The CDR3 runs to 17 residues. Looked up from germline, CDR1 is MNHEY and CDR2 is SVGAGI. The trim removed 0 bases at V and 5 bases at J, leaving 6 bases unmatched. The CDR3 DNA reads as TGTGCCAGCAGTTACTCAGGACTAGCGGGGGGCACGGACGAGCAGTACTTC. This translates into CASSYSGLAGGTDEQYF.

This clonotype appeared a few times. This chain links TRBV12-5 with TRBJ2-1, with 7 nucleotides matching TRBD1. Per germline, CDR1 LGHNT and CDR2 FRNRAP. V lost 0 bases, J lost 4 bases, and 3 bases stayed unmatched. This CDR3 is built from 15 residues. The CDR3 reads CASGLVMGQYNEQFF. CDR3 DNA: TGTGCTAGTGGTTTGGTTATGGGACAGTACAATGAGCAGTTCTTC.

This clonotype was seen more than once but under ten times. The V gene is TRBV5-1, the J gene TRBJ2-4, with a possible D match to TRBD1 (5 bases). Germline V lookup: CDR1 SGHRS, CDR2 YFSETQ. V lost 3 bases and J 8 bases, leaving 15 bases between the germline ends. CDR3 length: 14 amino acids. The CDR3 loop reads CASSSQGVLDIQYF. The CDR3 DNA follows: TGCGCCAGCAGCTCCCAAGGGGTTTTGGACATTCAGTACTTC.

This clonotype was counted only a few times. V and J are TRBV3-1 and TRBJ2-5; 7 positions agree with TRBD2. The better agreement between TRBJ2-7 and the DNA end casts doubt on the J call. Germline V CDR1 and CDR2: LGHDT, YNNKEL (reference sequence). CDR3 length: 16 residues. The CDR3, as DNA: TGTGCCAGCAGCCAAGATTGGACCGGGAGGAGAAACGAGCAGTACTTC. It encodes CASSQDWTGRRNEQYF.

The chain joins TRBV10-3 to TRBJ2-5, with unresolved D. The V and J ends lost 0 bases and 2 bases respectively, with 7 bases between them. The CDR3 consists of 14 residues. Germline-derived CDR1 and CDR2 are ENHRY and SYGVKD. CDR3 nucleotide sequence: TGTGCCATCAGTGAGTCTGAGATACAAGAGACCCAGTACTTC. Amino acids: CAISESEIQETQYF.

The chain recombines TRBV10-3 with TRBJ2-5; D gene uncertain. Germline V gives CDR1 ENHRY, CDR2 SYGVKD. The CDR3 runs to 13 residues. Trimming shortened V by 6 bases and J by 3 bases, and 11 bases separated the two germline ends. The CDR3 is CAIRAEMKETQYF. The CDR3 region has the DNA TGTGCCATCAGGGCAGAGATGAAAGAGACCCAGTACTTC.

The chain combines TRBV12-3 or TRBV12-4 with TRBJ2-1; TRBD2 agrees at 16 bases. The V gene end was trimmed by 4 bases and the J gene end by 9 bases; junction bases not matched to a gene: 15. This CDR3 region has 19 residues. CDR3 bases: TGTGCCAGCAGTTCGATTCCGGGACTAGCGGGAGGGATCCCCCCTGAGCAGTTCTTC. This gives the protein CASSSIPGLAGGIPPEQFF.

V gene TRBV11-3 combines with J gene TRBJ1-1; 7 bases are shared with TRBD1. The V and J ends lost 4 bases and 1 base, in that order; junction bases with no gene match: 9. This CDR3 has 16 amino acids. Looked up from germline, CDR1 is SGHNT and CDR2 is YENEEA. The CDR3 spells CASSSPQGTANTEAFF. The CDR3 nucleotides are TGTGCCAGCAGCTCACCACAGGGGACGGCGAACACTGAAGCTTTCTTT.

The V and J genes are TRBV27 and TRBJ1-5; perhaps TRBD1 as D (5 bases). V gave up 5 bases and J gave up 4 bases, with 12 bases separating them. Germline V gene lookup returns CDR1 MNHEY and CDR2 SMNVEV (reference sequence). The CDR3 runs 14 residues. The CDR3: CASSPLSGNQPQHF. The DNA for the CDR3 is TGTGCCAGCAGTCCGCTATCAGGGAATCAGCCCCAGCATTTT.

The chain carries TRBV29-1 and TRBJ2-3; a possible D gene is TRBD1 (5 bases). CDR1 is SQVTM, CDR2 ANQGSEA, per germline. Trimming took 2 bases from V and 6 from J, leaving 21 bases between them. The length of the CDR3 is 16 residues. Written as DNA, the CDR3 is TGCAGCGTTGAAAGGGGTCGCGGTCCCTTACGGGATACGCAGTATTTT. Its protein is CSVERGRGPLRDTQYF.

Here the CDR3 reads CSVGSGYTF. The CDR3 coding sequence is TGCAGCGTAGGTAGTGGCTACACCTTC. J is TRBJ1-2 and V is TRBV29-1; no firm D call. Trimming removed 6 bases at V and 7 bases at J, with 6 bases between. The CDR3 contains 9 residues. The germline gives CDR1 SQVTM, CDR2 ANQGSEA.

This clonotype has more than one count but fewer than ten. V gene TRBV5-4 combines with J gene TRBJ2-5, with TRBD1 matching over 7 bases. CDR1 and CDR2 from the germline V gene are SGHNT and YYREEE (reference sequence). This CDR3 has 15 amino acids. The trim removed 0 bases at V and 4 bases at J, leaving 6 bases unmatched. In DNA form, the CDR3 reads TGTGCCAGCAGCTTGGGGCCCGCAGGGGGAGAGACCCAGTACTTC. Translation gives CASSLGPAGGETQYF.

The rearrangement uses TRBV12-3 or TRBV12-4 and TRBJ2-6, with 7 bases that match TRBD1. V lost 5 bases to trimming and J lost 2 bases; unmatched junction nucleotides: 3. The CDR3 has 15 amino acids. Written as DNA, the CDR3 is TGTGCCAGCAGTCGAGGGACAGCTGGGGCCAACGTCCTGACTTTC. Its translation: CASSRGTAGANVLTF.

The chain carries TRBV6-6 and TRBJ2-7, with D perhaps matching TRBD1 (5 bases). Germline assignment: CDR1 MNHNY and CDR2 SVGAGI (reference sequence). V dropped 5 bases and J dropped 3 bases, with 17 bases sitting between them. The length of the CDR3 is 15 residues. Written as DNA, the CDR3 is TGTGCCAGCAGTACGACAGAAACACTCCTCTACGAGCAGTACTTC. It encodes CASSTTETLLYEQYF.

This clonotype came up a few times. V is TRBV10-1 and J is TRBJ2-7, with a tentative D call TRBD2 (6 bases). Trimming left V 1 base short and J 1 base short, with 8 bases between. This CDR3 has 14 residues. Germline-derived CDR1 and CDR2 are WNHNN and SYGVQD (reference sequence). The CDR3 reads CASSEWDLSYEQYF. CDR3 coding DNA: TGCGCCAGCAGTGAGTGGGACTTGTCCTACGAGCAGTACTTC.

This clonotype was seen a handful of times. This chain uses TRBV20-1 with TRBJ2-3, with no clear D. Germline V lookup: CDR1 DFQATT, CDR2 SNEGSKA (reference sequence). With 6 bases removed from V and 8 bases from J, the gap between germline ends came to 12 bases. This CDR3 contains 11 residues. The CDR3 DNA follows: TGCAGTGCCCTCGTCCGAGGTACGCAGTATTTT. It specifies CSALVRGTQYF.

The chain links TRBV20-1 to TRBJ1-2; D is unresolved. CDR1 and CDR2 (germline): DFQATT, SNEGSKA (reference sequence). This CDR3 comprises 12 residues. The V end lost 7 bases, the J end lost 6 bases, and 15 bases lay between the germline ends. CDR3 protein: CSGSEGADGYTF. The CDR3 bases are TGCAGTGGGTCGGAGGGAGCGGATGGCTACACCTTC.

The chain has TRBV24-1 and TRBJ2-3; possibly TRBD2 for D (5 bases). Germline V CDR1 and CDR2: KGHDR, SFDVKD. The CDR3 has 16 amino acids. V gave up 0 bases and J gave up 3 bases, with 12 bases separating them. The CDR3 DNA reads as TGTGCCACCAGTGATTTGCGGGGTATTGAAACAGATACGCAGTATTTT. The encoded protein is CATSDLRGIETDTQYF.

This clonotype was counted between two and nine times. The chain couples TRBV6-5 to TRBJ2-4; TRBD2 agrees at 9 bases. Germline assignment: CDR1 MNHEY and CDR2 SVGAGI. After removal of 6 bases from V and 1 base from J, the junction contained 4 bases not matched to a gene. The CDR3 length is 15 residues. CDR3 amino acids: CASRGLAAAKNIQYF. The CDR3 DNA reads TGTGCCAGCAGGGGACTAGCCGCCGCCAAAAACATTCAGTACTTC.

The V call is TRBV5-1, the J call TRBJ2-3, with D possibly being TRBD1 (6 bases). Trimming took off 3 bases at V and 0 bases at J, with 11 bases between the two ends. CDR1 is SGHRS and CDR2 is YFSETQ in the germline V gene. The CDR3 has 15 residues. DNA of the CDR3: TGCGCCAGCAGCTCAAGGACAGACAGCACAGATACGCAGTATTTT. Translating it yields CASSSRTDSTDTQYF.

This chain joins TRBV5-1 and TRBJ2-5, with 10 bases matching TRBD2. The DNA matches TRBJ2-7 better at its end, which makes the J call doubtful. The length of the CDR3 is 14 residues. Germline V gene data show CDR1 as SGHRS and CDR2 as YFSETQ. The chain's CDR3 is CASSRAGGPDEQYF. CDR3 nucleotide sequence: TGCGCCAGCAGCCGAGCGGGAGGGCCGGACGAGCAGTACTTC.

The V call is TRBV12-5, the J call TRBJ1-4; D is uncertain. V gave up 4 bases and J gave up 4 bases, with 10 bases separating them. Germline lookup yields CDR1 LGHNT and CDR2 FRNRAP. The length of the CDR3 is 14 residues. The CDR3 DNA reads as TGTGCTAGTGGTTCCTGGACGGTTAATGAAAAACTGTTTTTT. This sequence encodes CASGSWTVNEKLFF.

The chain couples TRBV12-3 or TRBV12-4 to TRBJ2-3, with D perhaps TRBD2 (6 bases). Trimming stripped 6 bases from V and 7 bases from J, with 23 bases between. The CDR3 covers 16 residues. The CDR3 nucleotides are TGTGCCAGCAGGGCCGGGACCAATATCGCGGGGTATACGCAGTATTTT. Translation gives CASRAGTNIAGYTQYF.